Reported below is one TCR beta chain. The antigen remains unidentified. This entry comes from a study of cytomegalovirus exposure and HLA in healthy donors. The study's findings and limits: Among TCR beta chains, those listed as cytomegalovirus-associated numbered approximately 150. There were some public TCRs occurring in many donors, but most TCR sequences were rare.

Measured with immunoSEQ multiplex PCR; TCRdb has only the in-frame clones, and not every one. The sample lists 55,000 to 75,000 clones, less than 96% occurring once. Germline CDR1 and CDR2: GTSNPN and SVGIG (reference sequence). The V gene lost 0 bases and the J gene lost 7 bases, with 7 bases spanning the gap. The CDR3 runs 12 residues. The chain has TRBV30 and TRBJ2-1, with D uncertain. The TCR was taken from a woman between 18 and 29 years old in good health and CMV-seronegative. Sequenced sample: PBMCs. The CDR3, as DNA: TGTGCCTGGAGTGTACAGTCGAATGAGCAGTTCTTC. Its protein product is CAWSVQSNEQFF. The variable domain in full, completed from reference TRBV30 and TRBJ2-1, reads SQTIHQWPATLVQPVGSPLSLECTVEGTSNPNLYWYRQAAGRGLQLLFYSVGIGQISSEVPQNLSASRPQDRQFILSSKKLLLSDSGFYLCAWSVQSNEQFFGPGTRLTVL.